This T cell receptor beta chain emerged from a study of technical replicates of blood from a few donors. TCRdb's table, derived via immunoSEQ multiplex PCR, lists solely in-frame clones and lacks some. Here the sample spans approximately 92,000 clones, approximately 95% being singletons. The clonotype was recovered from a human donor in good health. The sample was T cells isolated from PBMCs.

CDR3 loop: CASSLEQWPGGTQYF. The CDR3 nucleotides are TGCGCCAGCAGCTTGGAACAGTGGCCCGGGGGGACCCAGTACTTC. This chain joins TRBV5-1 and TRBJ2-5; D may be TRBD2 (6 bases). The CDR3 has 15 amino acids. Germline V lookup: CDR1 SGHRS, CDR2 YFSETQ. Deletions cut 0 bases from V and 7 bases from J, with 16 bases between.